This T cell receptor (beta chain) is from a study of cytomegalovirus exposure and HLA in healthy donors (dated by TCRdb to 2016 to 2017). Study-level background: In an earlier analysis of roughly 500 of the donors, about 260 Gb of sequence data and 100 million or so unique TCR beta sequences from 180 million or so T cells were reported. In the later analysis, no new phenotypic data were used to find candidate immune exposures; instead, reliance was placed on TCR beta sequences and their occurrence across donors. Among the approximately 430 genotyped donors, around 81% belonged to the genetic ancestry cluster associated with self-reported Caucasian donors. The study combined high-throughput TCR immunosequencing, statistical association of individual TCRs with disease status, and machine learning to predict cytomegalovirus infection status. The number of typed donors differed by locus: about 620-640 for A, B, C, DRB1 and DQB1; roughly 510 for DQA1; 606 for DPA1; and around 450 for DPB1. A later analysis re-examined previously published TCR beta repertoires from hundreds of donors and added high-resolution HLA genotyping to investigate patterns of TCR occurrence. Both class I and class II loci were covered by HLA typing, at four-digit resolution. A separate validation cohort of over a hundred different subjects was used in addition to the roughly 670-subject first cohort. Roughly five DR-DQ haplotypes were handled as single units for association and clustering, since linkage in the cohort was strong. Alongside the repertoire data, information on donor age, sex, ethnicity and CMV serostatus was compiled. An early release that covered 640 HLA-typed donors contained about 290 gigabases of sequencing data and some 87 million unique TCR sequences. In a later genetic analysis, genome-wide SNP genotypes for about 65% of the roughly 670 donors were used, and that subset was treated as a discovery cohort. All discovery cohort repertoires had been generated on a single sequencing platform. The study profiled the T cell repertoires of some 610 subjects by immunosequencing and related them to cytomegalovirus serostatus. To decide whether each TCR beta V gene segment behaved as functional or pseudogenic, an earlier analysis of fewer than 750 of the donors relied on high-throughput TCR beta sequencing. On average, approximately 250,000 unique TCR beta nucleotide sequences were sequenced per donor among fewer than 500 genotyped donors of the cohort, with 15% to 20% of those sequences being non-productive. The aim of the study was to test whether cataloging public T cell receptors could identify signatures of past pathogen exposure.

In total, roughly 710 healthy bone marrow donors made up the cohort. At the time of sampling, all cohort members were nominally healthy, though unrecorded immune exposures were likely present. The donor was CMV seronegative and was included in the group of a few hundred seronegative cohort members. A peripheral blood sample was collected from each donor, and TCR beta sequencing was performed on peripheral blood mononuclear cells. Genomic DNA extraction from the blood cell samples was performed with the Qiagen DNeasy Blood Extraction Kit. Of note for this clone: Its specific antigen is unknown.

Study-wide conclusions, independent of this receptor: While some public TCRs were present in many individuals, most TCR sequences turned up only very rarely across donors. The earlier analysis of 587 of the donors excluded 15 to 20 rarely observed V segments, including chromosome 9 orphons, because counts were too low. Correlated functional status among segregating V segments might be attributable to linkage disequilibrium, but an unknown experimental factor could not be ruled out. In a later analysis, most CMV-associated TCR beta chains were found to appear HLA-restricted, with HLA associations seemingly driven largely by CMV exposure. This cohort had only TCR beta chains sequenced, and the lack of alpha or paired-chain data limited which features could be detected. Presence/absence analyses assumed roughly uniform sequencing depth across donors, an assumption that may not hold. The study gave a list of about 160 TCR beta chains associated with cytomegalovirus. According to a later genetic analysis, donors in an Asian-associated ancestry cluster had fewer N-insertions in productive TCRs than the approximately 650-donor mean. In vitro tests confirmed that a few of the cytomegalovirus-associated TCR beta chains recognize cytomegalovirus antigens. In a later genetic analysis, a missense DCLRE1C variant was associated with V-gene and J-gene trimming of TCR beta chains, and the association was replicated in an independent cohort. The only immune exposure information available for the cohort was CMV serostatus. A cluster of highly shared sequence variants was judged likely to be a technical artifact of the sequencing pipeline. In a later analysis, several top co-occurrence clusters were reported to appear linked to parvovirus B19, influenza, CMV and Epstein-Barr virus. A further reported finding was that TCR beta sequences accurately predicted the HLA-A and HLA-B alleles for most subjects in the first cohort. A later analysis found that HLA-associated TCR beta chains were more clonally expanded and had lower generation probabilities than equally common non-associated chains. Some IMGT-functional V segments, including TRBV6-2 and TRBV6-3, could not be distinguished by the 87-base-pair reads and were therefore excluded. HLA typing was unavailable for some donors at each locus, so association tests used only the typed subset. It was suggested by the authors that the approach could potentially be generalized to other disease states and immunological phenotypes. Assigning TCR associations to individual alleles was difficult when HLA alleles, especially DR and DQ, strongly co-occurred. In both the original and validation cohorts, the classifier was reported to diagnose cytomegalovirus status with high specificity and sensitivity. In an earlier analysis of roughly 560 of the donors, most TCR beta V segments were observed in productive rearrangements about 87% or about 30% of the time, broadly matching IMGT annotations. According to a later analysis, TCR association rates differed among HLA loci, with DRB1 alleles showing the most associated TCRs and HLA-C alleles showing the fewest. In a later analysis, 16,951 TCR beta sequences were associated with specific HLA alleles at a false discovery rate of 0.05.

Receptor amplification or capture employed the immunoSEQ multiplex PCR assay. For the multiplex PCR, a mixture combining 60 forward primers for TCR Vbeta segments and 13 reverse primers for TCR Jbeta segments was used. The CDR3 region of rearranged TCR beta genes was amplified from genomic DNA with a multiplex PCR assay. The Illumina HiSeq System was used to sequence the amplified TCR beta libraries as 87-base-pair reads. On the authors' methods: A later analysis tallied tens of millions of unique TCR beta chains across the approximately 670 repertoires, and around 12 million of those chains were shared by two or more donors. To remove PCR and sequencing errors, raw reads were error-corrected and collapsed into unique sequences using a nearest-neighbor algorithm that merged closely related sequences. To assign V, D and J gene segments, CDR3 sequences were aligned to IMGT reference sequences. For a sequence to be retained, at least a six-nucleotide match to both a V gene segment and a J gene segment was required. Rearrangements were classified as productive when the CDR3 lacked stop codons and remained in frame with V and J, and all other rearrangements were classified as non-productive. Following IMGT convention, CDR3 was defined as the stretch from the second conserved V-encoded cysteine to the conserved J-encoded phenylalanine. The earlier analysis of approximately 590 of the donors excluded any sequence lacking an unambiguous match to a single V gene segment. An earlier analysis of just under 600 of the donors called V segments functional above 56.7% productive rearrangements and segregating when the between-donor standard deviation exceeded 5%. A statistical classification framework was built to diagnose cytomegalovirus status from the catalog of TCR beta chain sequences. In a later analysis, V and J genes were assigned by comparing TCR nucleotide sequences against IMGT/GENE-DB human TR gene sequences. The TCRdist pipeline was used in a later analysis to assign CDR3 sequences and most-parsimonious VDJ recombination scenarios. In a later analysis, every TCR beta chain was defined by the combination of its CDR3 amino acid sequence and its V-gene family, and reads without a unique V-gene family were dropped. A later analysis removed over 500 highly shared, low-generation-probability nucleotide sequences to deal with suspected cross-contamination and a sequencing artifact. In a later analysis, a clonal expansion index for each public chain was calculated from normalized within-repertoire ranks of inferred template counts. In a later analysis, generation probabilities were computed with a VDJ recombination model fitted to out-of-frame rearrangements, and the resulting probabilities were checked against IGoR. In a later analysis, hypergeometric tests were used to score TCR-TCR, TCR-HLA and TCR-CMV co-occurrence, with a repertoire-size bias correction applied to TCR pairs. To estimate false discovery rates, a later analysis permuted the HLA or CMV assignments 20 times. A later analysis grouped co-occurring TCRs with DBSCAN, adding TCRdist sequence similarity when clustering within HLA-allele-positive subsets. Repertoires with fewer than 30,000 or more than 120,000 public chains were left out of co-occurrence clustering, as were five repertoires with anomalous nucleotide sharing. In its TCRdb copy, this immuneACCESS table keeps in-frame sequences only and misses some clones. Where compared with another copy, unresolved V genes explain less than half of these, and the others have no known cause. V, J and clone size are those of that table, while D and trimming were read from the DNA. In this sample's table one finds under 85,000 clones. Of the sample, less than 20% falls within the top ten clones.

The CDR1 and CDR2 encoded by the germline V gene are MGHDK and SYGVNS. The CDR3 measures 16 amino acids from cysteine to phenylalanine. The CDR3 DNA has 48 bases and is translated from base 1. The germline V and J ends show losses of 1 base and 8 bases respectively, and no gene match explains 10 bases of the junction. This chain is built from TRBV25-1 and TRBJ1-2, and 10 bases in between align with TRBD1. This clonotype was sampled from a boy aged 10-17 years in good health and CMV-seronegative. The sequenced sample consisted of PBMCs. The CDR3 protein sequence reads: CASSELSATGGGGYTF. The DNA sequence is given as TGTGCCAGCAGTGAATTATCAGCGACAGGGGGCGGAGGCTACACCTTC.